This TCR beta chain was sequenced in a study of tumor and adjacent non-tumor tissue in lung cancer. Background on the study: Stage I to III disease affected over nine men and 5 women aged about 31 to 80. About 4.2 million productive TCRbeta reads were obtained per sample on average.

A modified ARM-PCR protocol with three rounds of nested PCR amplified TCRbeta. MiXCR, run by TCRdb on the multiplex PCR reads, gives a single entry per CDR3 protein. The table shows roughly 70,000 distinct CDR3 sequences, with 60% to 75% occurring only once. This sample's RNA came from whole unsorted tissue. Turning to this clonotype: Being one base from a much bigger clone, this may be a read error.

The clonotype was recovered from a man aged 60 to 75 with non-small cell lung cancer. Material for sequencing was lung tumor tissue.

The CDR3 coding sequence is TGTGCCAGCAGTCCAGAACTAGCGGGAAGCACAGTTACGCAGTATTTT. Its protein is CASSPELAGSTVTQYF. The chain is built from TRBV28 and TRBJ2-3; TRBD2 agrees at 10 bases. CDR1 is MDHEN and CDR2 is SYDVKM in the germline V gene. CDR3 length equals 16 residues. Combining the CDR3 with reference TRBV28 and TRBJ2-3 gives the whole variable domain DVKVTQSSRYLVKRTGEKVFLECVQDMDHENMFWYRQDPGLGLRLIYFSYDVKMKEKGDIPEGYSVSREKKERFSLILESASTNQTSMYLCASSPELAGSTVTQYFGPGTRLTVL.